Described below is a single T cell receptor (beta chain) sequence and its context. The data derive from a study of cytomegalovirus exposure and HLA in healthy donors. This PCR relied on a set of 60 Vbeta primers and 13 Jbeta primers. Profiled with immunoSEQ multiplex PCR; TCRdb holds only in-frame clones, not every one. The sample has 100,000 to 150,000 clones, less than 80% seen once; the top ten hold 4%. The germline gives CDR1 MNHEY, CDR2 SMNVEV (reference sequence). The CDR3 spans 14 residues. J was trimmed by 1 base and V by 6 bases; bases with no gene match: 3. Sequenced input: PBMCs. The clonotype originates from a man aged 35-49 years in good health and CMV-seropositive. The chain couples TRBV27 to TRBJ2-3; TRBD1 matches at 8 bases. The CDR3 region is CASSLTGGTDTQYF. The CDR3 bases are TGTGCCAGCAGCTTGACAGGGGGCACAGATACGCAGTATTTT.